Listed below are T cell receptor beta chains from one sample, sequenced in a study of T cell changes during pregnancy in multiple sclerosis. Assay used: immunoSEQ multiplex PCR; TCRdb lists only in-frame clones, some missing. The sample has under 85,000 clones; 90% to 95% are singletons. The source was peripheral blood, collected in the third trimester of pregnancy. These receptors originate from a female donor in good health, enrolled as a control in a pregnancy study. Each CDR3 is given with its conserved first and last residue. A D gene is named only where the DNA matches it firmly. Clone size, where shown, is once, few, many, or a class for clones that have expanded.

-	TRBJ2-1	-	10	TRBV29-1	TGCAGCGTTGAAAGGGGGGGGCAGTTCTTC	CSVERGGQFF
-	TRBJ1-6	TRBD1	18	TRBV13	TGTGCCAGCAGCTTAGGGCAGCCGGGACAGGGCTTTGACTCACCCCTCCACTTT	CASSLGQPGQGFDSPLHF
-	TRBJ1-1	-	15	TRBV9	TGTGCCAGCAGCGTAGCACAGTTCATGAACACTGAAGCTTTCTTT	CASSVAQFMNTEAFF
-	TRBJ2-1	TRBD2	16	TRBV28	TGTGCCAGCAGTAGACTAGCGGGGGGGCGGGCCAATGAGCAGTTCTTC	CASSRLAGGRANEQFF
once	TRBJ2-1	TRBD1	15	TRBV5-4	TGTGCCAGCAGCTTGACCGGGACAGCCTACAATGAGCAGTTCTTC	CASSLTGTAYNEQFF
-	TRBJ1-4	-	12	TRBV2	TGTGCCAGCAGTGAAGGCCGGGAAAAACTGTTTTTT	CASSEGREKLFF
-	TRBJ1-1	TRBD1	15	TRBV27	TGTGCCGCTCTAAAGGGACAGGGGGCGACCACTGAAGCTTTCTTT	CAALKGQGATTEAFF
-	TRBJ1-2	TRBD1	14	TRBV7-9	TGTGCCAGCAGCAGCGACAGGGGGGACTATGGCTACACCTTC	CASSSDRGDYGYTF
-	TRBJ1-2	-	16	TRBV11-2	TGTGCCAGCAGCTCGACCGGGACAAATTCCTTCTATGGCTACACCTTC	CASSSTGTNSFYGYTF
-	TRBJ2-1	TRBD1	14	TRBV7-6	TGTGCCAGCAGCTCCCGGGACAGGGACAATGAGCAGTTCTTC	CASSSRDRDNEQFF
once	TRBJ2-7	TRBD1	15	TRBV25-1	TGTGCCAGCAGTGAAACAAAGGGACAGCCTGATGAGCAGTACTTC	CASSETKGQPDEQYF
-	TRBJ2-2	-	14	TRBV7-8	TGTGCCAGCAGCTTAGCCCGCGCCACCGGGGAGCTGTTTTTT	CASSLARATGELFF
once	TRBJ1-2	-	14	TRBV7-9	TGTGCCAGCAGCCTGGGACAAGTGACTTCTGGCTACACCTTC	CASSLGQVTSGYTF
-	TRBJ1-2	TRBD1	14	TRBV7-2	TGTGCCAGCAGCTTAGCCGGGACAGGGAGGGGCTACACCTTC	CASSLAGTGRGYTF
-	TRBJ2-1	TRBD1	16	TRBV27	TGTGCCAGCAGTTTTGGGGGACAGGGTTTCTACAATGAGCAGTTCTTC	CASSFGGQGFYNEQFF
-	TRBJ2-3	TRBD1	13	TRBV11-2	TGTGCCAGCAGCTCACGCAGGGGGGATACGCAGTATTTT	CASSSRRGDTQYF
-	TRBJ1-1	TRBD1	15	TRBV5-1	TGCGCCAGTGGCCAGGGGGCGATTCGGAACACTGAAGCTTTCTTT	CASGQGAIRNTEAFF
-	TRBJ1-1	-	15	TRBV11-2	TGTGCCAGCAGCTTCCGAGGGGGATCTTTCACTGAAGCTTTCTTT	CASSFRGGSFTEAFF